This T cell receptor beta chain comes out of a study of cytomegalovirus exposure and HLA in healthy donors. Study-level findings and limits: In a later analysis, HLA-associated beta chains showed higher expansion and lower generation probabilities than comparable chains.

As regards this clone: Antigen: not known.

The PCR had 60 Vbeta and 13 Jbeta primers. TCRdb keeps only in-frame clones here, not all; method: immunoSEQ multiplex PCR. The top ten clones hold about 0.25% of a sample with around 180,000 clones, almost 85% of them seen once. The CDR3 length is 13 residues. Trimming pared 2 bases from V and 3 bases from J, leaving 7 bases between. Germline assignment: CDR1 SGHNT and CDR2 YENEEA. This rearrangement joins TRBV11-3 to TRBJ1-1; D is uncertain. The sequencing input was PBMCs. The origin of this receptor is a boy aged 5-17 years in good health and CMV-seronegative. CDR3 region: CASSLMRDTEAFF. CDR3 DNA: TGTGCCAGCAGCTTAATGAGGGACACTGAAGCTTTCTTT.